This TCR beta chain was recovered during a study of response to subunit inactivated influenza vaccine. Overall study results and limits: Every seasonal influenza vaccination brings in few new T cells, the authors suggested.

From the RT-PCR reads, TCRdb called clonotypes with MiXCR, one entry per CDR3 protein. Of 700,000 to 800,000 distinct CDR3 sequences listed, roughly 18% were seen once; the top ten hold approximately 10%. Germline V gives CDR1 SGHTA, CDR2 FQGNSA. This CDR3 has 16 amino acids. V lost 1 base to trimming and J lost 1 base; unmatched junction nucleotides: 3. This clonotype was counted only a few times. Antigen unknown. The gene calls are TRBV7-2 and TRBJ2-3; 9 bases agree with TRBD2. Here the sequenced sample was PBMCs from blood, taken 5 to 6 days after vaccination. The TCR originated in a man aged 50 to 60 who received an inactivated influenza vaccine. The CDR3 nucleotides are TGTGCCAGCAGCTTAGTGTTAGCGGGAGGCACAGATACGCAGTATTTT. Translating gives CASSLVLAGGTDTQYF.